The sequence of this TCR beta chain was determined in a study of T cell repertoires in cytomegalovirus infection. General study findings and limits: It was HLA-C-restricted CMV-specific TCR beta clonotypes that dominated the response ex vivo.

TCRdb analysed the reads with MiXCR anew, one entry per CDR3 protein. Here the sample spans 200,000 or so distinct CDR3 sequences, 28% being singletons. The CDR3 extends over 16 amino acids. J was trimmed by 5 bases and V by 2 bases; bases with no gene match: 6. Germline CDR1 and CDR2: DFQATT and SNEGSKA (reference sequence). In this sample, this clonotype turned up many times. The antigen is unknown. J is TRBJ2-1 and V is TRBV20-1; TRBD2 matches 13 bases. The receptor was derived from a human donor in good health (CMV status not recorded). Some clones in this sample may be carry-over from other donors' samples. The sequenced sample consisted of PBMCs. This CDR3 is CSARPGTSGVDNEQFF. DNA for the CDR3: TGCAGTGCTAGACCCGGGACTAGCGGGGTTGACAATGAGCAGTTCTTC.